This TCR beta chain was profiled in a study of read filtering for tumor transcriptome and immune sequencing. From 350 to 500 ng of RNA, a library with molecular barcoded alpha/delta and beta/gamma adaptors was made. Via MiXCR, TCRdb re-called the reads, giving one row per CDR3 protein. Of some 120,000 distinct CDR3 sequences in the sample, around 13% were seen once. CDR3 length: 14 residues. Trimming at V came to 3 bases and at J to 2 bases, leaving 2 bases not matched to a gene. Germline CDR1 reads SGHRS; CDR2 reads YFSETQ. There are many counts of this clonotype. The TCR was taken from a donor aged 40 or over with multiple myeloma. Sequencing was carried out using a population of CD138-negative cells sorted from bone marrow. V gene TRBV5-1 combines with J gene TRBJ2-5; 9 bases are shared with TRBD1. The CDR3 here is CASSSGQGQETQYF. CDR3 nucleotide sequence: TGCGCCAGCAGCTCGGGACAGGGACAAGAGACCCAGTACTTC.